The sample holds one count of the clone carrying this TCR beta chain. Its specificity is not known. The sample originates from a study of beta chain features in type 1 diabetes. The entirety of the isolated RNA underwent reverse transcription, so expressed TCRB transcripts were sequenced. Data came from immunoSEQ multiplex PCR; TCRdb stores just in-frame clones and leaves some out. The sample lists about 150,000 clones, around 51% occurring once. Study findings and constraints: More deletions and fewer insertions at VDJ junctions were seen in type 1 diabetes patients. Within the patient group, naive, central memory and Treg TCRB repertoires appeared more similar to each other than within healthy donors.

CD45RO/CCR7/CD25/CD127/CD95/CD27 staining was used to isolate CD4+ naive, central memory, regulatory and stem cell-like memory cells by sorting. The trim removed 0 bases at V and 6 bases at J, leaving 9 bases unmatched. The germline gives CDR1 ENHRY, CDR2 SYGVKD. The CDR3 is 17 amino acids. The clonotype originates from a man aged 18 to 29 in good health. Material: Tregs from blood. The chain joins TRBV10-3 to TRBJ1-2, with TRBD1 matching over 11 bases. CDR3 region: CAISESARTGGRDGYTF. The CDR3 DNA reads as TGTGCCATCAGTGAGTCTGCCCGGACAGGGGGCCGCGATGGCTACACCTTC.